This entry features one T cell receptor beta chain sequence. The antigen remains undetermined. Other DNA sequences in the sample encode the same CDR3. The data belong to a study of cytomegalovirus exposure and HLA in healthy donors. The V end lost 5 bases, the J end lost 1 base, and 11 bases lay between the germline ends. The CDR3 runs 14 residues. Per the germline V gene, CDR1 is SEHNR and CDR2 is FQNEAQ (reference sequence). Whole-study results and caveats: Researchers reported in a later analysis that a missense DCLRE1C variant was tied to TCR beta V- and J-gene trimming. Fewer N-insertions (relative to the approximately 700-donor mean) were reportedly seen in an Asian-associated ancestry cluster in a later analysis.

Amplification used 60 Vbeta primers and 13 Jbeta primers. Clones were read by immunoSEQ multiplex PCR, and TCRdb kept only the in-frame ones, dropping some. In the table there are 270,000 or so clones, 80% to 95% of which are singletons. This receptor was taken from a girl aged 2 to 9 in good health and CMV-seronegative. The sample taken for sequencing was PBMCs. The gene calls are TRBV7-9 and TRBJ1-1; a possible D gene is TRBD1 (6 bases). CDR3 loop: CASSPDRQNTEAFF. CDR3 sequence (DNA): TGTGCCAGCAGCCCGGACAGACAGAACACTGAAGCTTTCTTT.